Listed here are 5 T cell receptor beta chains from one sample, sequenced in a study of CD8+ T cells in alopecia areata. RNA extraction was followed by reverse transcription into cDNA, which acted as the sequencing template. Assay used: immunoSEQ multiplex PCR; TCRdb lists only in-frame clones, some missing. In the table there are about 12,000 clones, about 61% of which are singletons. Alopecia areata patients provided lesional scalp punch biopsies and peripheral blood, both collected for the study. The sequencing input was skin. These receptors were taken from a human donor with alopecia areata.

The chain employs TRBV7-2 and TRBJ2-7; possibly TRBD2 for D (7 bases). Germline loops: CDR1 SGHTA, CDR2 FQGNSA. This CDR3 has 18 amino acids. V lost 5 bases and J 4 bases, leaving 27 bases between the germline ends. The CDR3 is CASSRRGGLREKGYEQYF. The CDR3 DNA follows: TGTGCCAGCAGCCGCCGAGGGGGGTTGCGGGAGAAGGGGTACGAGCAGTACTTC.

This clone was seen once. The V call is TRBV6-5, the J call TRBJ2-2; D gene unclear. Trimming pared 2 bases from V and 1 base from J, leaving 11 bases between. Germline V lookup: CDR1 MNHEY, CDR2 SVGAGI. This CDR3 has 16 residues. The CDR3 here is CASSYRRRLNTGELFF. CDR3 DNA: TGTGCCAGCAGTTACAGGAGACGCTTGAACACCGGGGAGCTGTTTTTT.

The chain links TRBV27 to TRBJ2-7; D gene unclear. The CDR3 spans 13 residues. Germline CDR1 and CDR2: MNHEY and SMNVEV (reference sequence). V was clipped by 6 bases and J by 0 bases, with 9 bases between them. The CDR3 DNA follows: TGTGCCAGCAGCGTGCGAGGCTCCTACGAGCAGTACTTC. Translated: CASSVRGSYEQYF.

This chain uses TRBV4-3 with TRBJ2-3; no definite D call. Per germline, CDR1 LGHNA and CDR2 YSLEER. Trimming removed 0 bases from V and 3 bases from J, with 7 bases in between. This CDR3 comprises 14 residues. CDR3 in amino acids: CASSQDSQTDTQYF. The DNA of the CDR3 is TGCGCCAGCAGCCAAGATTCCCAGACAGATACGCAGTATTTT.

The rearrangement joins TRBV6-7 to TRBJ2-1, with D tentatively TRBD1 (8 bases). TRBV6-7 is placed among ORFs of uncertain function. CDR3 length: 20 residues. V was clipped by 7 bases and J by 7 bases, with 35 bases between them. As DNA, the CDR3 is TGTGCCAGCACCACGGACAGGGAGGGCCGGGAAGCGGGGCTTTCGAATGAGCAGTTCTTC. This translates into CASTTDREGREAGLSNEQFF.